This record concerns one T cell receptor beta chain sequence. CDR1 is SQVTM, CDR2 ANQGSEA, per germline. V was pared by 4 bases and J by 0 bases, with 16 bases between. CDR3 length: 17 residues. This sample was included in a study of blood T cell repertoires in COVID-19. Study summary: Collection of acute and convalescent COVID-19 samples took place in the United States, Italy and Spain. The analysed material was cDNA or gDNA that came from T cells, B-cell-depleted T cells, or PBMCs.

Original analysis: Nucleated cell counts were estimated from reference gene primer amplification. Some clones are missing from TCRdb's copy, which holds only in-frame ones; the method was immunoSEQ multiplex PCR. Clonal size and the V and J genes are those of that table, whereas D and trimming came from the DNA. The sample shows 30,000 to 45,000 clones, roughly 90% of them seen only once. The source material was peripheral blood. This chain links TRBV29-1 with TRBJ2-6; no clear D. This sequence was found in an older man with acute or convalescent COVID-19. DNA for the CDR3: TGCAGCGTTGTGTTGGCAGGAAGCCCCTCTGGGGCCAACGTCCTGACTTTC. It specifies CSVVLAGSPSGANVLTF.